These T cell receptor beta chains were read from a single sample in a study of OX40 agonist ivuxolimab in advanced cancers. Clones were sequenced by immunoSEQ multiplex PCR, and TCRdb holds only the in-frame ones, with some missing. The sample has some 70,000 clones; about nine tenths are singletons. The sample was CD4+ or CD8+ T cells sorted from blood, taken in a trial of the OX40 agonist ivuxolimab. Receptor source: an adult with an advanced solid tumor such as melanoma, head and neck, liver or kidney cancer. Each CDR3 is given with its conserved first and last residue. The order of the fields is V gene, J gene, CDR3 protein.

TRBV28,TRBJ1-1,CASSFQRGSGPAGAFF
TRBV29-1,TRBJ1-6,CSVGTDRVNSPLHF
TRBV4-3,TRBJ2-7,CASSQEDGGIYEQYF
TRBV18,TRBJ2-5,CASSPTSQETQYF
TRBV5-1,TRBJ1-3,CASSPGLGGNTIYF
TRBV7-2,TRBJ2-7,CASSYSGGLYEQYF
TRBV7-9,TRBJ1-2,CASSFDRGPGGYTF
TRBV4-3,TRBJ2-6,CASSRGTGAGANVLTF
TRBV10-3,TRBJ2-5,CAISERGETQYF
TRBV11-2,TRBJ2-3,CASSLERPDTQYF
TRBV5-1,TRBJ1-6,CASSLAEGGNSPLHF
TRBV30,TRBJ1-2,CAWMRYEGNYGYTF
TRBV4-2,TRBJ2-1,CASSQDSGVAVANEQFF
TRBV12-5,TRBJ1-1,CASGPEVEAFF
TRBV6-5,TRBJ2-7,CASSYTDSYEQYF
TRBV5-1,TRBJ2-2,CASSGETTGELFF
TRBV7-9,TRBJ1-2,CASSPDRILVGYGYTF
TRBV5-1,TRBJ2-5,CASSQGGMETQYF
TRBV2,TRBJ1-2,CATRLGPGYGYTF
TRBV5-6,TRBJ2-1,CASSLFGAGQQFF
TRBV19,TRBJ1-2,CASSIDLEGGNYGYTF
TRBV5-4,TRBJ2-7,CASSLSSGTGFSYEQYF
TRBV5-1,TRBJ1-5,CASSPGTGGNQPQHF
TRBV27,TRBJ2-1,CASSFRLAGSNEQFF
TRBV2,TRBJ2-5,CASVSTGKETQYF
TRBV28,TRBJ2-1,CASSLEGGGNYNEQFF
TRBV28,TRBJ1-3,CASSPGRRRNTIYF
TRBV10-2,TRBJ2-5,CASSESLLAGGALMVGQETQYF
TRBV5-1,TRBJ1-2,CASSLEQGDGYTF
TRBV6-1,TRBJ2-4,CASSETIWRGPENIQYF
TRBV6-4,TRBJ2-1,CASSDSTTRGGRNEQFF
TRBV29-1,TRBJ1-1,CSVETGNTEAFF
TRBV5-1,TRBJ1-1,CASSLSGGSDTEAFF
TRBV7-2,TRBJ1-4,CASSLERINEKLFF
TRBV7-3,TRBJ2-1,CASSPSLAGHNEQFF
TRBV29-1,TRBJ1-1,CSVTPGHQTEAFF
TRBV19,TRBJ1-4,CASRIGRNEKLFF
TRBV9,TRBJ2-2,CASRGHEGPGELFF
TRBV7-2,TRBJ1-2,CASSIRTGEAYGYTF
TRBV5-8,TRBJ1-5,CASSLRGNQPQHF
TRBV5-1,TRBJ2-3,CASSLVGDTQYF
TRBV11-2,TRBJ1-3,CASSLAPGWENTIYF
TRBV28,TRBJ1-1,CASSLGQSTEAFF
TRBV9,TRBJ1-5,CASNEGSNQPQHF
TRBV7-9,TRBJ2-7,CASSFRTVPYEQYF
TRBV7-2,TRBJ2-3,CASSPGTSGLNF
TRBV7-9,TRBJ2-7,CASSLAQGLKYF
TRBV7-9,TRBJ2-7,CASRSAGMSYYEQYF
TRBV4-1,TRBJ1-1,CASSQEGTHEGLSTEAFF
TRBV5-6,TRBJ1-6,CASSLVQGSSYNSPLHF
TRBV5-1,TRBJ2-5,CASRAGSGGEKTQYF
TRBV6-1,TRBJ2-3,CASSEAGGPSDTQYF
TRBV5-4,TRBJ2-2,CASSSKGRDTGELFF
TRBV5-1,TRBJ1-1,CASSRETRNTEAFF
TRBV6-5,TRBJ1-2,CASSYSRGGYTF
TRBV2,TRBJ1-6,CASSEAGQGNSPLHF
TRBV28,TRBJ2-3,CASVDVYTDTQYF
TRBV28,TRBJ1-1,CASSRVMRGSKTEAFF
TRBV2,TRBJ2-7,CASSDGYEQYF
TRBV19,TRBJ2-5,CASSISGGREETQYF